The TCR beta chain described here comes from a study of response to subunit inactivated influenza vaccine. Study outcomes and limitations: The study's authors posited that every seasonal influenza vaccination enlists few new T cells.

TCRdb passed the RT-PCR reads through MiXCR, listing each CDR3 protein once. Of around 470,000 distinct CDR3 sequences listed, approximately 7.3% are singletons. This CDR3 has 13 residues. Germline CDR1 PRHDT, CDR2 FYEKMQ (reference sequence). Trimming removed 7 bases from V and 3 bases from J, with 9 bases in between. This clonotype was observed a few times. Its antigen is unknown. This chain joins TRBV13 and TRBJ1-4; no firm D call. The sequencing here drew on PBMCs from blood, taken less than 25 months after vaccination. This TCR was recovered from a man aged 45 to 70 who received an inactivated influenza vaccine. The CDR3 DNA reads TGTGCCAGCACCGGGCGGCCTAATGAAAAACTGTTTTTT. This gives the protein CASTGRPNEKLFF.